This TCR beta chain emerged from a study of identical twins. Trimming stripped 4 bases from V and 8 bases from J, with 19 bases between. The CDR3 loop spans 15 amino acids. Germline CDR1 is SGHRS and CDR2 is YFSETQ. From the 5' RACE reads, TCRdb called clonotypes with MiXCR, one entry per CDR3 protein. Found here are 500,000 to 600,000 distinct CDR3 sequences, approximately 22% of them singletons; the top ten hold around 0.9%. These data were also reused for a study on T cells expressing NK-cell markers. This second study notes: CD8+ T cells in over 5 donors included dominant NKG2C+ clonotypes at roughly 1.0-7.5%. Where several donors were concerned, these clonotypes also led the CD3+CD56-NKG2C+ fraction.

The TCR comes from a woman between 18 and 29 years old in good health. This chain links TRBV5-1 with TRBJ2-1; D not certain. Source material: CD4+ T cells sorted from blood. The CDR3 region is CASSPLAGSTYEQFF. The CDR3 DNA reads TGCGCCAGCAGCCCCCTGGCCGGTAGTACGTATGAGCAGTTCTTC.